This T cell receptor beta chain is drawn from a study of T cell changes during pregnancy in multiple sclerosis. Profiled with immunoSEQ multiplex PCR; TCRdb holds only in-frame clones, not every one. The sample gives over 45,000 clones, about 90% of which show up once; under 2% is in the top ten. The V and J ends lost 2 bases and 3 bases respectively, with 11 bases between them. The CDR3 spans 16 residues. Germline CDR1 and CDR2: MNHEY and SVGAGI. The specimen comprised peripheral blood, sampled in the first trimester of pregnancy. V gene TRBV6-5 combines with J gene TRBJ1-6; no clear D. The receptor comes from a female donor with multiple sclerosis, enrolled in a pregnancy study. The CDR3 loop reads CASSYAGLNYNSPLHF. The CDR3 DNA is TGTGCCAGCAGTTACGCCGGGTTAAACTATAATTCACCCCTCCACTTT.